A selection of T cell receptor beta chains follows, all from one sample in a study of blood T cells in healthy people across ages. TCRdb passed the 5' RACE reads through MiXCR, listing each CDR3 protein once. Of around 820,000 distinct CDR3 sequences in the sample, around 25% were seen once. A further study also used this sample, focusing on T cells of mothers and their children.

The sample taken for sequencing was blood. These TCRs come from a boy between 10 and 17 years old in good health. The CDR3 runs from the conserved cysteine through the conserved F or W. D genes are given only for firm matches. Size tells how often a clone was seen (once, few, many) or the class of an expanded clone, and some rows leave it out.

v_call,d_call,clone_size,j_call,cdr3_nt,cdr3_aa
TRBV28,TRBD1,few,TRBJ2-7,TGTGCCAGCAATCCGGGACAGGGGATTTACGAGCAGTACTTC,CASNPGQGIYEQYF
TRBV27,TRBD2,NA,TRBJ2-7,TGTGCCAGCATGAAGTTGGACGGGGGGTGGACCTACGAGCAGTACTTC,CASMKLDGGWTYEQYF
TRBV28,NA,NA,TRBJ2-1,TGTGCCAGCGGGCCCCTGGGGCCGCGGAATGAGCAGTTCTTC,CASGPLGPRNEQFF
TRBV20-1,TRBD1,few,TRBJ2-3,TGCAGTGCCCCTTATAGTAGGGGGCGAACAGATACGCAGTATTTT,CSAPYSRGRTDTQYF
TRBV15,NA,NA,TRBJ2-5,TGTGCCACCAGCAGGCTCCGGGTTGGCCAAGAGACCCAGTACTTC,CATSRLRVGQETQYF
TRBV2,TRBD2,NA,TRBJ2-7,TGTGCCAGCAGTGAAAGCGCTAGCGGCTACGAGCAGTACTTC,CASSESASGYEQYF
TRBV7-2,NA,few,TRBJ1-1,TGTGCCAGCAGCTTAGGTTTCGGGCCTGAAGCTTTCTTT,CASSLGFGPEAFF
TRBV29-1,NA,NA,TRBJ2-1,TGCAGCGTTGTTGTGACAGGTCACTACAATGAGCAGTTCTTC,CSVVVTGHYNEQFF
TRBV3-1,TRBD2,few,TRBJ2-3,TGTGCCAGCAGCCAAGGGTTACTAGCGGGGGGGAGTACGCAGTATTTT,CASSQGLLAGGSTQYF
TRBV14,NA,NA,TRBJ2-5,TGTGCCAGCAACCGACAAATACGAGAGACCCAGTACTTC,CASNRQIRETQYF
TRBV4-2,TRBD1,NA,TRBJ1-2,TGTGCCAGCAGCCAAGTGGGGCGAGTGCAGGGGGCCTACTATGGCTACACCTTC,CASSQVGRVQGAYYGYTF
TRBV5-1,TRBD1,NA,TRBJ2-3,TGCGCCAGCAGCTGGGGACAGGGAATAGCAGATACGCAGTATTTT,CASSWGQGIADTQYF
TRBV28,NA,NA,TRBJ1-5,TGTGCCAGCAGTTTCGGGAACAATCAGCCCCAGCATTTT,CASSFGNNQPQHF
TRBV7-9,TRBD1,few,TRBJ2-5,TGTGCCAGCAGCACTGGACAGGGTCAGTTCGAGACCCAGTACTTC,CASSTGQGQFETQYF
TRBV7-2,NA,NA,TRBJ1-2,TGTGCCAGCAGCTTTTATGATCGGGGTGGCTACACCTTC,CASSFYDRGGYTF
TRBV6-2/TRBV6-3,NA,NA,TRBJ2-7,TGTGCCAGCACTAGTATGGGGGCGACAGACTCCCACGAGCAGTACTTC,CASTSMGATDSHEQYF
TRBV10-3,TRBD1,few,TRBJ2-2,TGTGCCATCAGTGGAACAGGGGCCAGACAAGGCGGGGAGCTGTTTTTT,CAISGTGARQGGELFF
TRBV15,NA,few,TRBJ2-3,TGTGCCACCAGCAGAGACAGCCGTAGCACAGATACGCAGTATTTT,CATSRDSRSTDTQYF
TRBV7-9,TRBD1,few,TRBJ2-3,TGTGCCAGCAGCCCGACACAGGGGGCTACGCAGTATTTT,CASSPTQGATQYF
TRBV7-2,NA,many,TRBJ2-7,TGTGCCAGCAGCTTAGAGTACGAGCAGTACTTC,CASSLEYEQYF
TRBV6-5,NA,few,TRBJ2-6,TGTGCCAGCAGTTACTTGGGGGGCAGGATAAGCACTGGGGCCAACGTCCTGACTTTC,CASSYLGGRISTGANVLTF